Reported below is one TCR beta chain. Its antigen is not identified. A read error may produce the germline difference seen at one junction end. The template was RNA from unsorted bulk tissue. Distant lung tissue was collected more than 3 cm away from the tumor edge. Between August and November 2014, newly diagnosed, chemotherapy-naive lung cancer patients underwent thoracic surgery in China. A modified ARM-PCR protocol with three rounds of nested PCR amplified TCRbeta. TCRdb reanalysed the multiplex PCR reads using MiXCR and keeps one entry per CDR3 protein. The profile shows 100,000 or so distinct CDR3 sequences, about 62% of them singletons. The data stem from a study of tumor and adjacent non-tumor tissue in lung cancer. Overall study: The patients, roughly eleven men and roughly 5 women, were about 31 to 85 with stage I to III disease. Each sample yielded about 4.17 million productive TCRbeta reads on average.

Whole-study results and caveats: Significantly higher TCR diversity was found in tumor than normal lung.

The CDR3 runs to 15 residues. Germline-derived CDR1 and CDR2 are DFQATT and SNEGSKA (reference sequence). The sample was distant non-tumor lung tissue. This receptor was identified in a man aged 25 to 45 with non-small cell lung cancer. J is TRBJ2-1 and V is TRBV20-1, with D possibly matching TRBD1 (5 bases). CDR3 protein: CSVGDQGSSYNKHFF. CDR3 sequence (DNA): TGCAGTGTTGGAGACCAGGGAAGCTCCTACAATAAGCACTTCTTC.